This record concerns one T cell receptor (beta chain) sequence. The data were taken from a study of cytomegalovirus exposure and HLA in healthy donors. In the PCR, 60 Vbeta and 13 Jbeta primers were used. Clones were sequenced by immunoSEQ multiplex PCR, and TCRdb holds only the in-frame ones, with some missing. The data contain under 150,000 clones, 65% to 90% of them singletons. Germline CDR1 and CDR2: MNHEY and SMNVEV (reference sequence). Trimming removed 0 bases from V and 8 bases from J; junction bases left unmatched: 7. The CDR3 runs 17 residues. The chain recombines TRBV27 with TRBJ2-1; 13 bases fit TRBD2. This receptor was identified in a girl aged 2 to 9 in good health and CMV-seronegative. Sequences were obtained from PBMCs. CDR3 sequence (DNA): TGTGCCAGCAGTTTATCGACTAGCGGGAGGCCCTGGGATGAGCAGTTCTTC. Its translation: CASSLSTSGRPWDEQFF.